This TCR delta chain was profiled in a study of gamma-delta chains in newborns, infants, children. In the study overall: Microbial exposure reportedly drives polyclonal innate γδ T cell expansion after birth.

Germline CDR1 and CDR2: GEAIGNYY and EKD. This CDR3 comprises 18 residues. V lost 0 bases to trimming and J lost 2 bases; unmatched junction nucleotides: 14. TCRdb re-called the reads using CATT. The top ten hold approximately 7% of the sample, which has 7,500 or so delta-chain clones, over 9% seen once. This receptor was identified in a child who was a newborn, infant or young child, either healthy, febrile or measles-vaccinated (not recorded which). This chain connects TRDV2 to TRDJ1, with 7 bases matching TRDD3. TCRdb is silent on the J gene; assignment here came from matching the DNA to germline. Specimen: blood. CDR3 in DNA: TGTGCCTGTGACACCAGTACCTATGGGGGAGATGCGACCGATAAACTCATCTTT. Its protein product is CACDTSTYGGDATDKLIF.